This T cell receptor beta chain was sequenced during a study of response to subunit inactivated influenza vaccine. Study outcomes and limitations: A suggestion made by the authors is that each seasonal influenza vaccination recruits few new T cells.

Germline-derived CDR1 and CDR2 are DFQATT and SNEGSKA (reference sequence). The CDR3 extends over 11 amino acids. The ends were cut back, 7 bases at V and 2 bases at J, with 8 bases in the middle. MiXCR, run by TCRdb on the RT-PCR reads, gives a single entry per CDR3 protein. Altogether roughly 520,000 distinct CDR3 sequences are present, over 25% being singletons, with the ten largest covering under 2.5%. Details on this clonotype: Its antigen is currently unknown.

V is TRBV20-1 and J is TRBJ1-1; D remains unclear. The TCR comes from a man aged 45-65 years who received an inactivated influenza vaccine. The sample was CD4+ T cells sorted from PBMCs, taken about 5 days after vaccination. The CDR3 coding sequence is TGCAGTGGCGTAAGAAACACTGAAGCTTTCTTT. It encodes CSGVRNTEAFF.